What follows are 11 T cell receptor beta chains derived from one specimen sequenced in a study of T cell responses to AZD1222 COVID-19 vaccine. Assay: immunoSEQ multiplex PCR; the TCRdb copy retains only in-frame clones and omits some. The repertoire consists of some 160,000 clones, with more than 90% occurring once and the leading ten covering around 1.5%. Sequenced here: peripheral blood, sampled on day 0 of AZD1222 vaccination. These receptors all stem from an adult in good health.

Here the CDR3 reads CASSPLAGKTYNEQFF. The CDR3, as DNA: TGCGCCAGCAGTCCCTTGGCAGGGAAAACCTACAATGAGCAGTTCTTC. V is TRBV23-1 and J is TRBJ2-1; possibly TRBD1 for D (5 bases). TRBV23-1 is an ORF, with its function uncertain. The CDR3 is made up of 16 amino acids. Trimming took 4 bases from V and 2 from J, leaving 15 bases between them.

V usage is TRBV9 and J usage is TRBJ2-2; D is perhaps TRBD2 (5 bases). The CDR3 extends over 15 amino acids. V was clipped by 0 bases and J by 2 bases, with 8 bases between them. CDR1 SGDLS and CDR2 YYNGEE come from the germline V gene. The CDR3 loop reads CASSVGTPNTGELFF. The CDR3 DNA is TGTGCCAGCAGCGTAGGGACTCCAAACACCGGGGAGCTGTTTTTT.

CDR3 amino acids: CAISEGTLAGQETQYF. CDR3 in DNA: TGTGCCATCAGTGAGGGTACGCTAGCGGGACAAGAGACCCAGTACTTC. J is TRBJ2-5 and V is TRBV10-3; 9 nucleotides align to TRBD2. Germline CDR1 ENHRY, CDR2 SYGVKD. Trimming cost V 2 bases and J 2 bases; bases outside gene matches: 6. CDR3 length: 16 residues.

On this clone itself: Other DNA sequences of this sample code for an identical CDR3. V usage is TRBV9 and J usage is TRBJ2-7; D is undetermined. This CDR3 is built from 14 residues. The V and J ends lost 0 bases and 1 base respectively, with 8 bases between them. Germline V CDR1 and CDR2: SGDLS, YYNGEE. CDR3: CASSVVGSSYEQYF. The CDR3 DNA reads as TGTGCCAGCAGCGTAGTCGGAAGTTCCTACGAGCAGTACTTC.

The genes are TRBV12-5 and TRBJ2-2; no firm D call. The ends were cut back, 0 bases at V and 5 bases at J, with 10 bases in the middle. The CDR3 runs 15 residues. From germline, CDR1 is LGHNT and CDR2 FRNRAP. The CDR3 nucleotides read TGTGCTAGTGGTTTGGTAATCATGGGGACCGGGGAGCTGTTTTTT. It specifies CASGLVIMGTGELFF.

V and J are TRBV28 and TRBJ1-2; D is unclear. This CDR3 is built from 15 residues. The V end was cut by 2 bases, the J end by 0 bases, with 10 bases between. Germline V gives CDR1 MDHEN, CDR2 SYDVKM. CDR3 residues: CASSLVQRPNYGYTF. Written as DNA, the CDR3 is TGTGCCAGCAGTTTAGTTCAGCGTCCTAACTATGGCTACACCTTC.

V gene TRBV4-1 combines with J gene TRBJ2-1; D perhaps matches TRBD1 (6 bases). CDR3 length: 15 amino acids. V lost 7 bases, J lost 0 bases, and 13 bases lay in between. Germline CDR1 reads MGHRA; CDR2 reads YSYEKL. In DNA, the CDR3 is TGCGCCAGCACCTCGGACAGTAGCTCCTACAATGAGCAGTTCTTC. Amino acids: CASTSDSSSYNEQFF.

This chain joins TRBV5-1 and TRBJ1-2; tentatively, D is TRBD1 (5 bases). Per the germline V gene, CDR1 is SGHRS and CDR2 is YFSETQ. This CDR3 has 13 residues. V was shortened by 3 bases and J by 7 bases, with 13 bases between the two germline ends. The CDR3 DNA is TGCGCCAGCAGCTACAGGCAAGGTGGTGGCTACACCTTC. It yields the protein CASSYRQGGGYTF.

The chain employs TRBV11-2 and TRBJ1-3; D gene uncertain. CDR1 and CDR2 (germline): SGHAT, FQNNGV. Trimming left V 1 base short and J 12 bases short, with 13 bases between. This CDR3 is built from 13 residues. CDR3 nucleotides: TGTGCCAGCAGCTTAGCCGCCGAGAGAAGCATATATTTT. It specifies CASSLAAERSIYF.

V and J are TRBV6-5 and TRBJ2-7; possible D gene TRBD2, 5 bases. V lost 5 bases to trimming and J lost 0 bases, with 8 bases between them. Germline V CDR1 and CDR2: MNHEY, SVGAGI. There are 13 residues in the CDR3. The CDR3: CASSPRDSYEQYF. CDR3 nucleotides: TGTGCCAGCAGTCCCCGGGACTCCTACGAGCAGTACTTC.

The chain uses TRBV18 and TRBJ1-1; 12 bases are a match to TRBD1. Germline V gene lookup returns CDR1 KGHSH and CDR2 LQKENI. The length of the CDR3 is 13 residues. V lost 6 bases to trimming and J lost 8 bases; unmatched junction nucleotides: 4. CDR3 region: CASSRDRGLEAFF. CDR3 DNA: TGTGCCAGCTCCCGGGACAGGGGGCTCGAAGCTTTCTTT.